The clone carrying this T cell receptor beta chain showed up just a few times. The antigen remains unidentified. This sample was taken from a study of T-cell memory formation after mild COVID-19. Deletions cut 1 base from V and 7 bases from J, with 13 bases between. This CDR3 is 15 amino acids long. Study outcomes and limitations: Researchers could not confirm that second-wave clones peaking on day 37 targeted SARS-CoV-2.

Using its own MiXCR run on the 5' RACE reads, TCRdb lists one record per CDR3 protein. The data show 55,000 to 80,000 distinct CDR3 sequences, with about a tenth seen just once and 1% to 1.4% held by the top ten. The rearrangement uses TRBV23-1 and TRBJ2-2; a possible D gene is TRBD2 (7 bases). TRBV23-1 is placed among ORFs of uncertain function. Sequencing was done on a sample of PBMCs or a T cell subset sorted from them (not recorded which). The origin of this receptor is a man between 18 and 35 years old who had mild COVID-19 (a few samples of this study predate the infection). Cell type and time point are not known. The CDR3 reads CASSQFRGADGELFF. CDR3 nucleotides: TGCGCCAGCAGTCAATTCCGGGGGGCGGACGGGGAGCTGTTTTTT.